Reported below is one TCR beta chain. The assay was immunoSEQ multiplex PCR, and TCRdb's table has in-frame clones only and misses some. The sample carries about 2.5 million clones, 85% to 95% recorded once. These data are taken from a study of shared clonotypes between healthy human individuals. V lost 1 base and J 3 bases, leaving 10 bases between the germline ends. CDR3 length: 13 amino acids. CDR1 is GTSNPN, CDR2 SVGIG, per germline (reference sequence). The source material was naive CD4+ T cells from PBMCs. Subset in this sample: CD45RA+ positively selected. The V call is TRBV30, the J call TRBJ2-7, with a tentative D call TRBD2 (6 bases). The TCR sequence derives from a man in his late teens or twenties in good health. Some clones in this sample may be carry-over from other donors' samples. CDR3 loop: CAWSGGGLYEQYF. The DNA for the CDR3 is TGTGCCTGGAGTGGGGGAGGCCTCTACGAGCAGTACTTC.